This T cell receptor (beta chain) came from a study of beta chain features in type 1 diabetes. Study observations and caveats: Shortening of TCRB CDR3s, moderate but significant, appeared in all four CD4+ subsets of Type 1 diabetes patients.

Isolated RNA was reverse transcribed in full, so expressed TCRB transcripts were sequenced. Method: immunoSEQ multiplex PCR; TCRdb's copy keeps in-frame clones and lacks some. The data show around 160,000 clones, with 9% to 10% seen just once and around 0.64% held by the top ten. Germline assignment: CDR1 ENHRY and CDR2 SYGVKD. V lost 7 bases and J lost 6, with 20 bases in between. The CDR3 length is 15 residues. In the case of this clone: Antigen specificity is unknown.

The chain joins TRBV10-3 to TRBJ2-3; D possibly corresponds to TRBD1 (6 bases). The sample taken for sequencing was central memory CD4+ T cells from blood. The origin of this receptor is a woman aged 25 to 39 with type 1 diabetes. The DNA of the CDR3 is TGTGCCATCATGAAGGGCCTGCAGGGGACGGATACGCAGTATTTT. Protein sequence: CAIMKGLQGTDTQYF.